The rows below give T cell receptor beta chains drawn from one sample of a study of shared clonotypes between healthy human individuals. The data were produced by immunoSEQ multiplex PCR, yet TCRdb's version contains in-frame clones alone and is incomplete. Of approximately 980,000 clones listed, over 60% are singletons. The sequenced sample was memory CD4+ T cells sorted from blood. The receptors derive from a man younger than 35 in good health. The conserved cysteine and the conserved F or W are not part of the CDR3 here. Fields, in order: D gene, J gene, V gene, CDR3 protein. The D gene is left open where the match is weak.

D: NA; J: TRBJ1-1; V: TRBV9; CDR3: ASSVGWGSATEAF
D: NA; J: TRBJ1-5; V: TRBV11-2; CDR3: ASSTASNQPQH
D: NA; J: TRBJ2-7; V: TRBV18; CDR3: ASSPLQHSPYEQY
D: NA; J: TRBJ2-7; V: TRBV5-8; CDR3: ASSLEPDFRYEQY
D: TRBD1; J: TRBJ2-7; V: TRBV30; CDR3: AWLERDSYSYEQY
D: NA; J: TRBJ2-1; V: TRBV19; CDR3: ASTSDAGTPRNEQF
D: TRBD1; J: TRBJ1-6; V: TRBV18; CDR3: ASSPKAQTGGLGNSPLH
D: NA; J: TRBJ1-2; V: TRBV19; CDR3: ATHPAQGTAGYT
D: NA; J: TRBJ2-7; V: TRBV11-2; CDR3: ASSLFPGLNSYEQY
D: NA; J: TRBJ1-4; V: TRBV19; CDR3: ASSIRGTPNEKLF
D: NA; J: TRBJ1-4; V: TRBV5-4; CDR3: ASSADSATNEKLF
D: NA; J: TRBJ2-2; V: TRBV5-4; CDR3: ASSLGIAGELF
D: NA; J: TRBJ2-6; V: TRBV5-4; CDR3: ASSLPGSGANVLT
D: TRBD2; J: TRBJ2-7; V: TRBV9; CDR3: ASSPEGGGSYEQY
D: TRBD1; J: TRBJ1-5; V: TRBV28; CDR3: ASSDRVRWQPQH
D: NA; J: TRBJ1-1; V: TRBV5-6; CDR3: ASGGGPEAF
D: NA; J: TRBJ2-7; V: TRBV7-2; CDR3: ASSLRGQTYEQY
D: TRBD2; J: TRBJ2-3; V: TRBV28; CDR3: ASKGGTSEFGDTQY